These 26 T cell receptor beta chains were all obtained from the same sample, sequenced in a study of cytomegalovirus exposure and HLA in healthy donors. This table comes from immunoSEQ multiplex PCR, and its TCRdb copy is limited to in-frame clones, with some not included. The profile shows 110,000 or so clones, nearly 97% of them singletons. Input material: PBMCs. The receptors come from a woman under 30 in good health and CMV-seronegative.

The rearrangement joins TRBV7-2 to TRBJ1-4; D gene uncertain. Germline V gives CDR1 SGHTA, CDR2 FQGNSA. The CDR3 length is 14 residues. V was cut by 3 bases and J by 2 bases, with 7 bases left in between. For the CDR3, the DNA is TGTGCCAGCAGCTTGTGGGCGACTAATGAAAAACTGTTTTTT. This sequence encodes CASSLWATNEKLFF.

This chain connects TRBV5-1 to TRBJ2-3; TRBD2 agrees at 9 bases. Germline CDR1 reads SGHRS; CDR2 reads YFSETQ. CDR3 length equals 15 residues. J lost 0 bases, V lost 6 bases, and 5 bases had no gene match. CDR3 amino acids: CASTPLAGSTDTQYF. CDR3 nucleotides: TGCGCCAGCACCCCTCTAGCGGGAAGCACAGATACGCAGTATTTT.

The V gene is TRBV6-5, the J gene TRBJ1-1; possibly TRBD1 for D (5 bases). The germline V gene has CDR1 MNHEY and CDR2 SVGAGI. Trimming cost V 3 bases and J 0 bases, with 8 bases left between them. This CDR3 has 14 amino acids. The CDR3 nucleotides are TGTGCCAGCAGTTATGGGGCAGTGAACACTGAAGCTTTCTTT. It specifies CASSYGAVNTEAFF.

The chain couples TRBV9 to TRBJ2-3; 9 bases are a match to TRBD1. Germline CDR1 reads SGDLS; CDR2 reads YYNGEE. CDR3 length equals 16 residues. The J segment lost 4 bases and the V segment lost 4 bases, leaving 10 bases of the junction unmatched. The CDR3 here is CASSPGTGGWSDTQYF. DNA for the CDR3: TGTGCCAGCAGCCCAGGAACAGGGGGCTGGTCAGATACGCAGTATTTT.

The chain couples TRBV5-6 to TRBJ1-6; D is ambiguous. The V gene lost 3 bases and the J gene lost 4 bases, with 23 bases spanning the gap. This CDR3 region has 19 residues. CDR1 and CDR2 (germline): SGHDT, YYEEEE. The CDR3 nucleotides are TGTGCCAGCAGCTACACGATAGGACCCAGGCGAGGGTATAATTCACCCCTCCACTTT. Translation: CASSYTIGPRRGYNSPLHF.

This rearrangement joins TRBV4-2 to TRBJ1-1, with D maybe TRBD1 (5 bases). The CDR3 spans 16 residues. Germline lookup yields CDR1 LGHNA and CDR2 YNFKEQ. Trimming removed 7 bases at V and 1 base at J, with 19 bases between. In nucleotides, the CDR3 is TGTGCCAGCACCCCGGTGTGGGAAACAGGGAACACTGAAGCTTTCTTT. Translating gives CASTPVWETGNTEAFF.

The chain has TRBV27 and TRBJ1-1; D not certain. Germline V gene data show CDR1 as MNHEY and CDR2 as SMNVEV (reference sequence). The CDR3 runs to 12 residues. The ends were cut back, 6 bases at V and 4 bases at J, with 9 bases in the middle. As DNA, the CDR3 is TGTGCCAGCAGAGTCTCAGGCACTGAAGCTTTCTTT. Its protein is CASRVSGTEAFF.

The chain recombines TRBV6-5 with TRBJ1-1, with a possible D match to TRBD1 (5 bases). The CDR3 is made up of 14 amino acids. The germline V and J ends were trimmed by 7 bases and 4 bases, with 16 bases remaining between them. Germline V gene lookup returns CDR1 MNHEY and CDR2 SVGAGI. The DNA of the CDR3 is TGTGCCAGCATCTCTACGGGGGGGGGCACTGAAGCTTTCTTT. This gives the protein CASISTGGGTEAFF.

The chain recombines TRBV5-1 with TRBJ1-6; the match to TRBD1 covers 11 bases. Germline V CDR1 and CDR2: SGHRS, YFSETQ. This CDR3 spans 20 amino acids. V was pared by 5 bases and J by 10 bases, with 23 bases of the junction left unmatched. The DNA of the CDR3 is TGCGCCAGCAGGGCTGCCCCGGGACAGGGGGTTTCACAAGTAAGGTCACCCCTCCACTTT. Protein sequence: CASRAAPGQGVSQVRSPLHF.

The CDR3 loop reads CASSELAGGQGFNGYTF. DNA for the CDR3: TGTGCCAGCAGTGAACTTGCGGGGGGACAGGGTTTTAATGGCTACACCTTC. The genes are TRBV6-1 and TRBJ1-2; 9 bases map to TRBD1. Germline CDR1 reads MNHNS; CDR2 reads SASEGT. The CDR3 loop spans 17 amino acids. Trimming at V came to 2 bases and at J to 6 bases, leaving 13 bases not matched to a gene.

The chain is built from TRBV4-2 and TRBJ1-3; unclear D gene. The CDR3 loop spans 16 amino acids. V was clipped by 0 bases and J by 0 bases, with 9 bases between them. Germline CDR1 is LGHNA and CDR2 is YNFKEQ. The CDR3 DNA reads TGTGCCAGCAGCCAAGATCGAGGCAGCTCTGGAAACACCATATATTTT. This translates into CASSQDRGSSGNTIYF.

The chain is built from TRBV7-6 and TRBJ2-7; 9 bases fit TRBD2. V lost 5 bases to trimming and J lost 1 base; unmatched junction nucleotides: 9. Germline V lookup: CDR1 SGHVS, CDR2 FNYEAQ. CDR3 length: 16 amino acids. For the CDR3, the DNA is TGTGCCAGCAGCAGCGGGGTAGCGGGGGCGTCCTACGAGCAGTACTTC. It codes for CASSSGVAGASYEQYF.

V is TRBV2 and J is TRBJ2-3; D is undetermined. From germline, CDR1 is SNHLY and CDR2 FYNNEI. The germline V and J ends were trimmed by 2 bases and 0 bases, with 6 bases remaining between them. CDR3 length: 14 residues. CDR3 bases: TGTGCCAGCAGTGAACTTAGTAGCACAGATACGCAGTATTTT. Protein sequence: CASSELSSTDTQYF.

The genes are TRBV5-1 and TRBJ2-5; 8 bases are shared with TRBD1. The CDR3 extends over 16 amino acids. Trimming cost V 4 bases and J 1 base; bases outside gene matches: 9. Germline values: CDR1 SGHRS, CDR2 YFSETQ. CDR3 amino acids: CASSPFGTGGQETQYF. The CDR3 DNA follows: TGCGCCAGCAGCCCCTTCGGAACAGGGGGCCAAGAGACCCAGTACTTC.

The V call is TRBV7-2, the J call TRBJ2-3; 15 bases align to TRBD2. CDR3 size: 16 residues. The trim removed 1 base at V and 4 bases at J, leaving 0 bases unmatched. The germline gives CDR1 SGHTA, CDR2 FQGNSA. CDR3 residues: CASSLGTSGGADTQYF. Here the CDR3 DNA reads TGTGCCAGCAGCTTAGGGACTAGCGGGGGGGCAGATACGCAGTATTTT.

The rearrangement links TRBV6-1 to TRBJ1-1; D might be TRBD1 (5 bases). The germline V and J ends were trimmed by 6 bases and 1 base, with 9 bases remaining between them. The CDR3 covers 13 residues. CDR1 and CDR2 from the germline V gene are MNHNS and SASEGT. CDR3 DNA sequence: TGTGCCAGCAGGAAAACAGGGAACACTGAAGCTTTCTTT. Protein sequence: CASRKTGNTEAFF.

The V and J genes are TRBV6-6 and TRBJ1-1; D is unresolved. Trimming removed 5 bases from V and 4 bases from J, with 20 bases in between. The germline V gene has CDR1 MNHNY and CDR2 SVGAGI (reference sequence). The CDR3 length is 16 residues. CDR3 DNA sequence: TGTGCCAGCAGTCACCCGCCCCTTCCAAGCGGCACTGAAGCTTTCTTT. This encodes CASSHPPLPSGTEAFF.

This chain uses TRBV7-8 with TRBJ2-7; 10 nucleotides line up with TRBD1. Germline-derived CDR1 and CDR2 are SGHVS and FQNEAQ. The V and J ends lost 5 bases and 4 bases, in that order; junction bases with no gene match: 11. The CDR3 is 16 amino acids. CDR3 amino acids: CASSLGPGQGIYEQYF. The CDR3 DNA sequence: TGTGCCAGCAGCCTGGGGCCGGGACAGGGGATATACGAGCAGTACTTC.

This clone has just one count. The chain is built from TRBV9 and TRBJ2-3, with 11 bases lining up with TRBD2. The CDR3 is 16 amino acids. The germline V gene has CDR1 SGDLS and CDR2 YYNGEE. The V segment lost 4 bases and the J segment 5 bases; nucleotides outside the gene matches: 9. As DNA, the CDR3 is TGTGCCAGCAGCTGGGGGACTAGCGGTTATCGAGATACGCAGTATTTT. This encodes CASSWGTSGYRDTQYF.

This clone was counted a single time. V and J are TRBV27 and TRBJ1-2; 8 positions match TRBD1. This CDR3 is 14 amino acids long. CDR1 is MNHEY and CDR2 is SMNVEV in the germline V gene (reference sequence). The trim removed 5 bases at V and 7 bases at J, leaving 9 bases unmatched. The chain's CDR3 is CASSPQGAEGGYTF. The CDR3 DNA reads TGTGCCAGCAGTCCCCAGGGGGCTGAGGGTGGCTACACCTTC.

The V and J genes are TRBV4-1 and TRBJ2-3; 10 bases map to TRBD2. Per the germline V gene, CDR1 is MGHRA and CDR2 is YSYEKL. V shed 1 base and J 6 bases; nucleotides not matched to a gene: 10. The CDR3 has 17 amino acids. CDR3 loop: CASSQVLAGTPGDTQYF. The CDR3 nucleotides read TGCGCCAGCAGCCAAGTACTAGCGGGGACCCCAGGGGATACGCAGTATTTT.

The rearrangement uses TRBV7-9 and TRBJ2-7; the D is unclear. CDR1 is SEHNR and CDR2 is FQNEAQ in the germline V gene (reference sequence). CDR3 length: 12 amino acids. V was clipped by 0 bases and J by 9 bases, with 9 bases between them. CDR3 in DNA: TGTGCCAGCAGCTTAGCCTCCGGTGGGCAGTACTTC. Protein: CASSLASGGQYF.

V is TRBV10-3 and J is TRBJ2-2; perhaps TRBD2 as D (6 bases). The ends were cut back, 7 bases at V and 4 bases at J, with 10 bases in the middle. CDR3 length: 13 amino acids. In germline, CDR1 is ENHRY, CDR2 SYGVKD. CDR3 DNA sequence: TGTGCCATCAACCAGGGAGGCACCGGGGAGCTGTTTTTT. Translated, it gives CAINQGGTGELFF.

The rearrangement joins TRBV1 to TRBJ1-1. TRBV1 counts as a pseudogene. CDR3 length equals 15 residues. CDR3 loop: CTSSQEWGDVTEAFF. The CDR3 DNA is TGCACCAGCAGCCAAGAGTGGGGGGACGTGACTGAAGCTTTCTTT.

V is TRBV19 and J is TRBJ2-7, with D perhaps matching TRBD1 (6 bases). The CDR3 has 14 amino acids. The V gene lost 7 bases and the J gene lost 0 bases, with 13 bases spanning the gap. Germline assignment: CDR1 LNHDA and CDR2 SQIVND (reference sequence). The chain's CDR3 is CASKSRDNSYEQYF. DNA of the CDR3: TGTGCCAGTAAAAGCAGGGACAACTCCTACGAGCAGTACTTC.

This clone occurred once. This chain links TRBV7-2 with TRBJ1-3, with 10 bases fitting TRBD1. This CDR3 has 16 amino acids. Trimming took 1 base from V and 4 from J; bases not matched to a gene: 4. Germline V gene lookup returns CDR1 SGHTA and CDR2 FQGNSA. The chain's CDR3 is CASSLDGTGVGNTIYF. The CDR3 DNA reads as TGTGCCAGCAGCTTAGATGGGACAGGGGTGGGAAACACCATATATTTT.